Reported below is one T cell receptor beta chain. Its antigen is as yet unknown. TCRdb's copy holds only in-frame clones and misses some; the assay was immunoSEQ multiplex PCR. The table shows 28,000 or so clones, with approximately 64% occurring only once. Every one of the patients relapsed after autologous stem cell transplantation (brentuximab vedotin exposure was variable). The V gene end was trimmed by 8 bases and the J gene end by 1 base; junction bases not matched to a gene: 8. This CDR3 is built from 16 residues. Germline V gene data show CDR1 as MDHEN and CDR2 as SYDVKM. The data were taken from a study of PD-1 blockade in classical Hodgkin lymphoma. Study-wide context: Nivolumab was given intravenously to patients at 3 mg/kg every 2 weeks. Study results and limitations: Reports indicated that newly diagnosed patients had lower baseline TCR diversity than healthy donors did. CD4+ TCR diversity, unlike CD8+, climbed significantly by C4D1. Possible causes of repertoire differences, disease activity or prior therapy, remain undefined.

Sample: peripheral blood mononuclear cells (PBMCs), taken before the second cycle of nivolumab. V and J are TRBV28 and TRBJ2-6; 7 bases match TRBD1. The TCR was taken from a human donor with classical Hodgkin lymphoma. The CDR3 here is CASSGQKVSGANVLTF. CDR3 DNA sequence: TGTGCCAGCTCGGGACAGAAGGTATCTGGGGCCAACGTCCTGACTTTC. Complete variable domain (other parts from reference TRBV28 and TRBJ2-6): DVKVTQSSRYLVKRTGEKVFLECVQDMDHENMFWYRQDPGLGLRLIYFSYDVKMKEKGDIPEGYSVSREKKERFSLILESASTNQTSMYLCASSGQKVSGANVLTFGAGSRLTVL.